This T cell receptor beta chain is from a study of control samples from healthy donors and cancer patients. V lost 6 bases, J lost 0 bases, and 13 bases lay in between. The CDR3 runs 14 residues. The germline V gene encodes CDR1 SGHRS and CDR2 YFSETQ. The assay was immunoSEQ multiplex PCR, and TCRdb's table has in-frame clones only and misses some. The table has about 55,000 clones, approximately 86% seen once. The chain combines TRBV5-1 with TRBJ2-7; a possible D gene is TRBD1 (6 bases). The sample taken for sequencing was blood. This clonotype was sampled from a man in his fifties or sixties in good health. The CDR3, as DNA: TGCGCCAGCAATGTAGGGACAAACTCCTACGAGCAGTACTTC. Translated: CASNVGTNSYEQYF.